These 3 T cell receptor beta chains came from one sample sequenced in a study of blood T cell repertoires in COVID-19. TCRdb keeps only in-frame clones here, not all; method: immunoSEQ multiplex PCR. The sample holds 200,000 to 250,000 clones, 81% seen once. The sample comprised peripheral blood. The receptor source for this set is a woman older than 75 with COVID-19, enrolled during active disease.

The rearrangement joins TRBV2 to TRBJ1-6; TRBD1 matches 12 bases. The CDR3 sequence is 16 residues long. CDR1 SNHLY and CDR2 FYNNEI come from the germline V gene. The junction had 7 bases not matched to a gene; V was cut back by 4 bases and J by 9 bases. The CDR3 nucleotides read TGTGCCAGCAGTGCTGCCCGGGGACAGGGGGCTTCACCCCTCCACTTT. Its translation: CASSAARGQGASPLHF.

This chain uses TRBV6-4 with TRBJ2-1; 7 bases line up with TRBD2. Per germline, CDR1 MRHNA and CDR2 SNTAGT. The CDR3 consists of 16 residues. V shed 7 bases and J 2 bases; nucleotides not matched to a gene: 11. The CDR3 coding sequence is TGTGCCAGCAATGAAGAGCTAGCGGCCGCCTACAATGAGCAGTTCTTC. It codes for CASNEELAAAYNEQFF.

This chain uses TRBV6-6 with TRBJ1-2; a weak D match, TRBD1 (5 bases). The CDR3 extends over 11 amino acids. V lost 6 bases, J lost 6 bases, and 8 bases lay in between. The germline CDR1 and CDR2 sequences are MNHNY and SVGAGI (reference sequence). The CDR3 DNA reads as TGTGCCAGCAGCCAGGGAAATGGCTACACCTTC. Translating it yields CASSQGNGYTF.